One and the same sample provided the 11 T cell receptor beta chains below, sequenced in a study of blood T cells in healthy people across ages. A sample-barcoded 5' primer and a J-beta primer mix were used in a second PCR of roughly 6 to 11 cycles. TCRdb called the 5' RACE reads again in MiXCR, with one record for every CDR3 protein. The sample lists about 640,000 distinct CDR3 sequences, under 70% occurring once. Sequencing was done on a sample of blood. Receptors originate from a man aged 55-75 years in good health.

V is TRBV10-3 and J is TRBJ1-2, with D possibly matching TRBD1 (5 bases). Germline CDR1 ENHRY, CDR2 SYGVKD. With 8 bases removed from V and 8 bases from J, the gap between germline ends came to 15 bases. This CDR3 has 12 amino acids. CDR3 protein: CAIGAVLGGYTF. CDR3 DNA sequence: TGTGCCATCGGGGCGGTCTTAGGAGGCTACACCTTC.

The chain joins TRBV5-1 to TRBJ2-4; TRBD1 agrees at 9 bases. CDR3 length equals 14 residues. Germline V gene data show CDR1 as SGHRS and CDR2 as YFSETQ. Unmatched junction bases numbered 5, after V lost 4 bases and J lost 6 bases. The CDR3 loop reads CASSTGTGLNIQYF. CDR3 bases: TGCGCCAGCAGCACTGGGACAGGGCTAAACATTCAGTACTTC.

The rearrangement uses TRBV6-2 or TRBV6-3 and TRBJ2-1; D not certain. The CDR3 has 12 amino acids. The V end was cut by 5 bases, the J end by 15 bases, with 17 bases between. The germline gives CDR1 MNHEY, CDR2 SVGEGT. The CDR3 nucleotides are TGTGCCAGCAGTGACCGCGTGGGGATCGGGTTCTTC. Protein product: CASSDRVGIGFF.

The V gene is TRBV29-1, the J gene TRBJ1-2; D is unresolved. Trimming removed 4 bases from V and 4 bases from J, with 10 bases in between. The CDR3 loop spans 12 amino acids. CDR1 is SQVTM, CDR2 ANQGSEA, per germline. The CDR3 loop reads CSVGSESYGYTF. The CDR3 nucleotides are TGCAGCGTTGGGTCCGAAAGCTATGGCTACACCTTC.

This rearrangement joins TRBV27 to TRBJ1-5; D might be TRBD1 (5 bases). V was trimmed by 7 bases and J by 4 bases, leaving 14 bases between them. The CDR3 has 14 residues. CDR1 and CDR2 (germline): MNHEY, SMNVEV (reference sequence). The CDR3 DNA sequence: TGTGCCAGCAATCCCACTGGGGGGAATCAGCCCCAGCATTTT. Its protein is CASNPTGGNQPQHF.

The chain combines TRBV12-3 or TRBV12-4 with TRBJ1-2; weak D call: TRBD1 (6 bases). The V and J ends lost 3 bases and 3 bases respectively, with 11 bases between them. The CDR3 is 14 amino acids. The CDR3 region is CASSFGGAYYGYTF. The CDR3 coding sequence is TGTGCCAGCAGTTTTGGGGGGGCCTACTATGGCTACACCTTC.

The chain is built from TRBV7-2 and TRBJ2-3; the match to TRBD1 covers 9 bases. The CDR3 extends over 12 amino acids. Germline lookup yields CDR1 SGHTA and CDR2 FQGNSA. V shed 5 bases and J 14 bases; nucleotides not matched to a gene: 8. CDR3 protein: CASSPVGTGRYF. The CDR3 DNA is TGTGCCAGCAGCCCAGTGGGGACAGGGAGGTATTTT.

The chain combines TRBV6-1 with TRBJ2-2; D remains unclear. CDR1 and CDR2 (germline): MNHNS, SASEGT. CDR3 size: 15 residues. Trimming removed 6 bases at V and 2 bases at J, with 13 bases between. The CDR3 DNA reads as TGTGCCAGCAGACCCAGGACGGCTAACACCGGGGAGCTGTTTTTT. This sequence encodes CASRPRTANTGELFF.

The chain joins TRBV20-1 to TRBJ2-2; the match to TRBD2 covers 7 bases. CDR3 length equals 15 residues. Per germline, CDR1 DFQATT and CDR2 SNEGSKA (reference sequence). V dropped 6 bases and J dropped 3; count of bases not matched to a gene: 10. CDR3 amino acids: CSASGGTIDTGELFF. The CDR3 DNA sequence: TGCAGTGCCTCCGGGGGGACCATAGACACCGGGGAGCTGTTTTTT.

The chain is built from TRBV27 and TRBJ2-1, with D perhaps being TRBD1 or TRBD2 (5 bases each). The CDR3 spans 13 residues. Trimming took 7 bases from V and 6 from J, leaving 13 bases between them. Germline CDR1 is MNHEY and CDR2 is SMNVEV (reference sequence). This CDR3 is CASIPAGANEQFF. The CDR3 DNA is TGTGCCAGCATCCCAGCCGGGGCCAATGAGCAGTTCTTC.

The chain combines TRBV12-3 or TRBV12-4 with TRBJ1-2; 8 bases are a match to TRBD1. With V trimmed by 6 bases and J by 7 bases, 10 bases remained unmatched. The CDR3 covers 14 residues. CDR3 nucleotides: TGTGCCAGCAGCATACGCCGGACAGGGCTTGGCTACACCTTC. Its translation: CASSIRRTGLGYTF.